The 10 T cell receptor beta chains in this list originate from one sample, sequenced in a study of blood T cell repertoires in COVID-19. Sequencing used immunoSEQ multiplex PCR; TCRdb keeps in-frame clones, though not all of them. The sample has 270,000 or so clones, about 80% seen once. Material for sequencing was peripheral blood. These receptors all stem from a woman aged 50 to 60 who had recovered from COVID-19.

This chain uses TRBV28 with TRBJ1-2; no reliable D call. Between the trimmed V and J ends, which lost 6 bases and 9 bases, there was a span of 14 bases. This CDR3 is built from 12 residues. Looked up from germline, CDR1 is MDHEN and CDR2 is SYDVKM. The CDR3 protein is CASSSSPARYTF. In DNA, the CDR3 is TGTGCCAGCAGCTCTAGTCCCGCTCGCTACACCTTC.

The V and J genes are TRBV5-4 and TRBJ2-1; possibly TRBD1 for D (6 bases). The CDR3 totals 11 residues. Germline V gene sequence: CDR1 SGHNT, CDR2 YYREEE (reference sequence). The V end lost 1 base, the J end lost 10 bases, and 6 bases lay between the germline ends. The CDR3 here is CASSLRGEQFF. The CDR3 DNA follows: TGTGCCAGCAGCTTGAGGGGGGAGCAGTTCTTC.

J is TRBJ2-7 and V is TRBV27; D unclear. Trimming removed 5 bases at V and 0 bases at J, with 8 bases between. This CDR3 is built from 13 residues. Per germline, CDR1 MNHEY and CDR2 SMNVEV (reference sequence). In DNA form, the CDR3 reads TGTGCCAGCAGTCCCCTCCCCTCCTACGAGCAGTACTTC. Translating it yields CASSPLPSYEQYF.

This sequence joins TRBV18 and TRBJ2-1, with D unclear. The CDR3 is 13 residues long. Germline V CDR1 and CDR2: KGHSH, LQKENI. V gave up 3 bases and J gave up 8 bases, with 11 bases separating them. The CDR3 loop reads CASSPGGSDEQFF. As DNA, the CDR3 is TGTGCCAGCTCACCCGGCGGCTCGGATGAGCAGTTCTTC.

This clone was seen once. The CDR3 here is CAWSAQTLYGYTF. The CDR3 DNA reads as TGTGCCTGGAGTGCTCAGACTCTCTATGGCTACACCTTC. V usage is TRBV30 and J usage is TRBJ1-2; D is ambiguous. This CDR3 contains 13 residues. The germline V and J ends were trimmed by 1 base and 4 bases, with 10 bases remaining between them. Germline V gene lookup returns CDR1 GTSNPN and CDR2 SVGIG (reference sequence).

The chain combines TRBV28 with TRBJ2-7, with 7 bases that match TRBD2. Germline V gene sequence: CDR1 MDHEN, CDR2 SYDVKM. This CDR3 spans 15 amino acids. V shed 2 bases and J 4 bases; nucleotides not matched to a gene: 8. In DNA, the CDR3 is TGTGCCAGCAGTTTAATCTCCAGCGGGGCGTACGAGCAGTACTTC. This translates into CASSLISSGAYEQYF.

The CDR3 nucleotides are TGCGCCTCCCGGGAGAACACTGAAGCTTTCTTT. Protein: CASRENTEAFF. The gene calls are TRBV5-1 and TRBJ1-1; no clear D gene. Looked up from germline, CDR1 is SGHRS and CDR2 is YFSETQ. V was clipped by 10 bases and J by 1 base, with 8 bases between them. This CDR3 region has 11 residues. The entire variable domain, with the rest obtained from reference TRBV5-1 and TRBJ1-1, is as follows: KAGVTQTPRYLIKTRGQQVTLSCSPISGHRSVSWYQQTPGQGLQFLFEYFSETQRNKGNFPGRFSGRQFSNSRSEMNVSTLELGDSALYLCASRENTEAFFGQGTRLTVV.

The chain employs TRBV28 and TRBJ1-2; 10 nucleotides match TRBD1. V was clipped by 4 bases and J by 2 bases; unmatched bases: 4. The CDR3 is 15 amino acids. Germline values: CDR1 MDHEN, CDR2 SYDVKM. The CDR3 loop is CASSSGQGVNYGYTF. In DNA form, the CDR3 reads TGTGCCAGCAGTTCCGGACAGGGGGTAAACTATGGCTACACCTTC.

This chain joins TRBV5-4 and TRBJ1-2, with D tentatively TRBD1 (6 bases). The V gene lost 4 bases and the J gene lost 4 bases, with 14 bases spanning the gap. The CDR3 length is 14 residues. Germline lookup yields CDR1 SGHNT and CDR2 YYREEE (reference sequence). Here the CDR3 DNA reads TGTGCCAGCAGCCCGGACAGCTCTTCCTATGGCTACACCTTC. As protein: CASSPDSSSYGYTF.

The rearrangement links TRBV6-2 or TRBV6-3 to TRBJ1-1; D remains unclear. V lost 2 bases and J 4 bases, leaving 8 bases between the germline ends. The CDR3 covers 13 residues. Germline CDR1 reads MNHEY; CDR2 reads SVGEGT. This chain's CDR3 is CASSYEVFTEAFF. In DNA, the CDR3 is TGTGCCAGCAGTTACGAGGTGTTCACTGAAGCTTTCTTT.